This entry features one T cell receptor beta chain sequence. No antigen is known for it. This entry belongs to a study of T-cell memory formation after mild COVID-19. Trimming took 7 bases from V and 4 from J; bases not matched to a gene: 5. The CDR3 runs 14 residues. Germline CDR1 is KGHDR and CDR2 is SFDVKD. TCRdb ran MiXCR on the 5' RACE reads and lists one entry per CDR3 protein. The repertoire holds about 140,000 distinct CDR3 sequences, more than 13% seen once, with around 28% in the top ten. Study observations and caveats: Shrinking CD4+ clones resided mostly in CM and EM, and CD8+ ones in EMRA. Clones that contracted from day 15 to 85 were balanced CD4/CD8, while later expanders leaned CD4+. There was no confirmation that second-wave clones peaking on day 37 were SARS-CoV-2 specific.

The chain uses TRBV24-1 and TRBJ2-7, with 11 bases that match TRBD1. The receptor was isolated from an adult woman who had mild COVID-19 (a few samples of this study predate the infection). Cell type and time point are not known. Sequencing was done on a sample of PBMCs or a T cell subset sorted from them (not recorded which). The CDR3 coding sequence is TGTGCCACCAGCGGGACAGGGGGAGATTACGAGCAGTACTTC. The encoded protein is CATSGTGGDYEQYF.